A single sample gave rise to the 28 T cell receptor beta chains below, sequenced in a study of blood T cell repertoires in COVID-19. TCRdb's copy holds only in-frame clones and misses some; the assay was immunoSEQ multiplex PCR. The sample gives over 200,000 clones, 85% to 90% of which show up once; less than 20% is in the top ten. The sequenced sample consisted of PBMCs or T cells enriched from blood (not recorded which). The receptor set was obtained from a man aged 18 to 29 who had recovered from COVID-19.

The V gene is TRBV4-2, the J gene TRBJ2-7; 9 bases are a match to TRBD1. The length of the CDR3 is 15 residues. Germline CDR1 is LGHNA and CDR2 is YNFKEQ. Germline trimming cut 5 bases from V and 1 base from J; bases unmatched to any gene: 6. CDR3 coding DNA: TGTGCCAGCAGCACTCGACAGGGGGAGTCCTACGAGCAGTACTTC. Protein sequence: CASSTRQGESYEQYF.

V and J are TRBV7-9 and TRBJ2-1, with 7 bases fitting TRBD2. V was clipped by 6 bases and J by 0 bases; unmatched bases: 11. CDR3 length: 17 amino acids. Germline lookup yields CDR1 SEHNR and CDR2 FQNEAQ (reference sequence). The CDR3 coding sequence is TGTGCCAGCAGTCTAGGCGGACTAGGGATCTCCTACAATGAGCAGTTCTTC. It yields the protein CASSLGGLGISYNEQFF.

The V call is TRBV5-1, the J call TRBJ1-2, with D perhaps matching TRBD1 (5 bases). CDR1 is SGHRS and CDR2 is YFSETQ in the germline V gene. Trimming took 5 bases from V and 4 from J, leaving 18 bases between them. CDR3 size: 15 residues. CDR3 nucleotide sequence: TGCGCCAGCAGGTCAGGGCAAGTGGGAAGCTATGGCTACACCTTC. It yields the protein CASRSGQVGSYGYTF.

J is TRBJ2-3 and V is TRBV11-3; 11 nucleotides line up with TRBD2. This CDR3 has 14 residues. The V gene end was trimmed by 8 bases and the J gene end by 3 bases; junction bases not matched to a gene: 4. Germline lookup yields CDR1 SGHNT and CDR2 YENEEA. The CDR3 DNA reads TGTGCCAGCGGAAGACTAGCGGGAACAGATACGCAGTATTTT. Protein: CASGRLAGTDTQYF.

This clone is a singleton in its sample. The chain recombines TRBV9 with TRBJ2-1; unclear D gene. The germline V and J ends were trimmed by 5 bases and 3 bases, with 6 bases remaining between them. The CDR3 consists of 12 residues. The V gene's germline CDR1 is SGDLS and CDR2 YYNGEE. The CDR3, as DNA: TGTGCCAGCAGTACGGGCTACAATGAGCAGTTCTTC. Its translation: CASSTGYNEQFF.

This chain uses TRBV19 with TRBJ1-4; 7 nucleotides match TRBD1. Trimming took 5 bases from V and 7 from J; bases not matched to a gene: 22. The CDR3 spans 19 residues. Germline-derived CDR1 and CDR2 are LNHDA and SQIVND (reference sequence). In nucleotides, the CDR3 is TGTGCCAGTAGTTCACGACACAACAGGGGACCCATAGTAGGTGAAAAACTGTTTTTT. It encodes CASSSRHNRGPIVGEKLFF.

The chain combines TRBV7-8 with TRBJ2-3; the match to TRBD2 covers 8 bases. After removal of 5 bases from V and 1 base from J, the junction contained 14 bases not matched to a gene. Germline V gene lookup returns CDR1 SGHVS and CDR2 FQNEAQ. This CDR3 comprises 18 residues. The CDR3 spells CASSPYQIAGPGTDTQYF. CDR3 nucleotides: TGTGCCAGCAGCCCGTACCAAATAGCGGGGCCCGGCACAGATACGCAGTATTTT.

This sequence joins TRBV5-1 and TRBJ1-1, with D possibly TRBD1 on 6 matching bases. Germline loops: CDR1 SGHRS, CDR2 YFSETQ. The CDR3 sequence is 13 residues long. V was pared by 10 bases and J by 1 base, with 14 bases between. The CDR3 protein is CASRQGQNTEAFF. DNA of the CDR3: TGCGCCTCACGCCAGGGACAGAACACTGAAGCTTTCTTT.

The J gene is TRBJ2-7, the V gene TRBV5-4; 10 nucleotides match TRBD2. After removal of 5 bases from V and 0 bases from J, the junction contained 8 bases not matched to a gene. The CDR3 runs to 16 residues. Germline V CDR1 and CDR2: SGHNT, YYREEE (reference sequence). This CDR3 reads CASSQGLAIGSYEQYF. As DNA, the CDR3 is TGTGCCAGCAGTCAGGGACTAGCGATCGGCTCCTACGAGCAGTACTTC.

This chain links TRBV11-2 with TRBJ2-5; 13 bases line up with TRBD2. The CDR3 totals 15 residues. V dropped 4 bases and J dropped 5; count of bases not matched to a gene: 4. Germline CDR1 and CDR2: SGHAT and FQNNGV. The CDR3 nucleotides read TGTGCCAGCAGCTCGGGACTAGCGGGGAGCGAGACCCAGTACTTC. It is translated as CASSSGLAGSETQYF.

The V gene is TRBV18, the J gene TRBJ2-5; 7 nucleotides line up with TRBD1. The CDR3 covers 13 residues. Per the germline V gene, CDR1 is KGHSH and CDR2 is LQKENI. With V trimmed by 6 bases and J by 2 bases, 3 bases remained unmatched. The CDR3 DNA is TGTGCCAGCTCGGGACAGCTACAAGAGACCCAGTACTTC. It specifies CASSGQLQETQYF.

The chain uses TRBV28 and TRBJ2-7; 9 bases line up with TRBD1. The length of the CDR3 is 17 residues. Germline CDR1 reads MDHEN; CDR2 reads SYDVKM. Trimming took 2 bases from V and 2 from J; bases not matched to a gene: 10. The CDR3 DNA is TGTGCCAGCAGTTTAAAGGGGTGGGACAGGGTGACCTACGAGCAGTACTTC. Translation: CASSLKGWDRVTYEQYF.

This clone turned up a few times. The chain recombines TRBV11-2 with TRBJ1-5; 7 bases align to TRBD1. This CDR3 spans 15 amino acids. Looked up from germline, CDR1 is SGHAT and CDR2 is FQNNGV. V was clipped by 4 bases and J by 7 bases; unmatched bases: 10. CDR3: CASSSETGRSQPQHF. The CDR3 DNA is TGTGCCAGCAGCTCCGAGACAGGGAGATCCCAGCCCCAGCATTTT.

Only a few counts were recorded for this clone. The CDR3 is CASATSGGHNEQFF. The CDR3 nucleotides are TGTGCCAGTGCGACTAGCGGGGGACACAATGAGCAGTTCTTC. The gene calls are TRBV19 and TRBJ2-1, with 12 bases lining up with TRBD2. The CDR3 spans 14 residues. V lost 8 bases to trimming and J lost 5 bases; unmatched junction nucleotides: 4. Germline CDR1 is LNHDA and CDR2 is SQIVND (reference sequence).

This clone was seen a handful of times. Other nucleotide sequences from this sample produce the same CDR3. V is TRBV5-1 and J is TRBJ2-2, with a possible D match to TRBD1 (5 bases). The V end lost 5 bases, the J end lost 0 bases, and 8 bases lay between the germline ends. Germline assignment: CDR1 SGHRS and CDR2 YFSETQ. This CDR3 spans 14 amino acids. The CDR3 loop is CASSIRANTGELFF. The CDR3 DNA is TGCGCCAGCAGTATCAGGGCGAACACCGGGGAGCTGTTTTTT.

This rearrangement joins TRBV7-2 to TRBJ2-4; 8 nucleotides agree with TRBD2. The CDR3 runs to 16 residues. The germline V gene encodes CDR1 SGHTA and CDR2 FQGNSA. V shed 5 bases, J shed 2 bases, and the junction held 8 bases outside the gene matches. Here the CDR3 reads CASSPGGALTKNIQYF. The CDR3 nucleotides read TGTGCCAGCAGCCCGGGGGGGGCCCTGACCAAAAACATTCAGTACTTC.

The table lists this clone with a count of one. The chain combines TRBV12-5 with TRBJ2-2; D might be TRBD1 (6 bases). Trimming shortened V by 6 bases and J by 1 base, and 9 bases separated the two germline ends. Germline CDR1 and CDR2: LGHNT and FRNRAP. The length of the CDR3 is 14 residues. CDR3 amino acids: CASGIQGNTGELFF. The DNA of the CDR3 is TGTGCTAGTGGCATACAGGGGAACACCGGGGAGCTGTTTTTT.

The chain couples TRBV6-6 to TRBJ2-7; 11 nucleotides match TRBD1. The CDR3 covers 15 residues. The ends lost 0 bases at V and 4 bases at J; junction bases unmatched: 2. Germline CDR1 and CDR2: MNHNY and SVGAGI (reference sequence). The DNA of the CDR3 is TGTGCCAGCAGTTACTCGGGACAGGGGGGGTACGAGCAGTACTTC. Translating it yields CASSYSGQGGYEQYF.

The chain has TRBV2 and TRBJ2-3, with 9 bases that match TRBD2. Germline CDR1 reads SNHLY; CDR2 reads FYNNEI. Trimming at V came to 6 bases and at J to 1 base, leaving 11 bases not matched to a gene. This CDR3 spans 17 amino acids. CDR3: CASSDASGVLGTDTQYF. In DNA, the CDR3 is TGTGCCAGCAGCGACGCTAGCGGGGTTCTAGGCACAGATACGCAGTATTTT.

This rearrangement joins TRBV19 to TRBJ1-1; 9 nucleotides agree with TRBD1. Germline V CDR1 and CDR2: LNHDA, SQIVND (reference sequence). This CDR3 has 16 amino acids. With 4 bases clipped from V and 6 bases from J, the junction kept 12 bases outside the gene matches. CDR3 nucleotide sequence: TGTGCCAGTAGTACCCCTGGACAGGGGCGACACGCTGAAGCTTTCTTT. It yields the protein CASSTPGQGRHAEAFF.

This clone has more than one count but fewer than ten. The V and J genes are TRBV5-1 and TRBJ1-3; tentative D call: TRBD1 (5 bases). Germline V gene data show CDR1 as SGHRS and CDR2 as YFSETQ. Trimming shortened V by 4 bases and J by 2 bases, and 10 bases separated the two germline ends. The CDR3 totals 14 residues. CDR3 nucleotide sequence: TGCGCCAGCAGCCCACAGACAGCTGGAAACACCATATATTTT. This gives the protein CASSPQTAGNTIYF.

The chain uses TRBV30 and TRBJ2-1; 9 nucleotides agree with TRBD2. The CDR3 runs 12 residues. The V gene's germline CDR1 is GTSNPN and CDR2 SVGIG (reference sequence). Trimming removed 3 bases from V and 11 bases from J; junction bases left unmatched: 5. The DNA for the CDR3 is TGTGCCTGGAGCCCTAGCGGGAACCAGCAGTTCTTC. Its protein product is CAWSPSGNQQFF.

The chain links TRBV19 to TRBJ2-5; tentatively, D is TRBD1 (6 bases). V was shortened by 3 bases and J by 5 bases, with 13 bases between the two germline ends. CDR1 and CDR2 from the germline V gene are LNHDA and SQIVND (reference sequence). This CDR3 is 14 amino acids long. CDR3 in amino acids: CASSMVADRETQYF. CDR3 nucleotides: TGTGCCAGTAGTATGGTAGCCGACAGGGAGACCCAGTACTTC.

This CDR3 reads CASRLGETQYF. The CDR3 DNA reads TGTGCCAGTAGGCTAGGAGAGACCCAGTACTTC. This chain uses TRBV19 with TRBJ2-5; D gene ambiguous. Germline V gives CDR1 LNHDA, CDR2 SQIVND (reference sequence). Trimming stripped 6 bases from V and 4 bases from J, with 6 bases between. This CDR3 comprises 11 residues.

Details on this clone: Other DNA sequences of this sample code for an identical CDR3. This sequence joins TRBV15 and TRBJ2-7; 7 nucleotides align to TRBD2. The ends lost 1 base at V and 3 bases at J; junction bases unmatched: 3. The CDR3 has 14 amino acids. CDR1 and CDR2 from the germline V gene are LNHNV and YYDKDF (reference sequence). The CDR3 sequence is CATSRVGGGYEQYF. The CDR3 DNA reads TGTGCCACCAGCAGAGTAGGCGGGGGCTACGAGCAGTACTTC.

This clone was observed a single time. The chain is built from TRBV6-2 or TRBV6-3 and TRBJ2-5; 7 bases are shared with TRBD2. Germline V CDR1 and CDR2: MNHEY, SVGEGT. Unmatched junction bases numbered 6, after V lost 0 bases and J lost 5 bases. The CDR3 spans 15 residues. CDR3 loop: CASSYSGGTLETQYF. CDR3 nucleotide sequence: TGTGCCAGCAGTTACTCGGGGGGGACCCTGGAGACCCAGTACTTC.

The CDR3 DNA reads as TGTGCCAGCAGCCAAGAGGGGGGGGGTCTTGGCTACACCTTC. The encoded protein is CASSQEGGGLGYTF. The rearrangement joins TRBV3-1 (or the pseudogene TRBV3-2) to TRBJ1-2, with D maybe TRBD1 (5 bases). V lost 0 bases to trimming and J lost 7 bases, with 12 bases between them. The CDR3 is made up of 14 amino acids. CDR1 is LGHDT and CDR2 is YNNKEL in the germline V gene (reference sequence).

This chain links TRBV18 with TRBJ1-6; 9 nucleotides match TRBD1. The length of the CDR3 is 15 residues. The trim removed 3 bases at V and 8 bases at J, leaving 5 bases unmatched. Germline loops: CDR1 KGHSH, CDR2 LQKENI. The DNA for the CDR3 is TGTGCCAGCTCACCGAGGACAGGGGCGGATTCACCCCTCCACTTT. Translation gives CASSPRTGADSPLHF.